The 10 T cell receptor beta chains presented below share a single source sample, sequenced in a study of control samples from healthy donors and cancer patients. This table comes from immunoSEQ multiplex PCR, and its TCRdb copy is limited to in-frame clones, with some not included. The sample shows some 150,000 clones, approximately 93% of them seen only once. The sample taken for sequencing was blood. The receptor set was obtained from a man aged 45-60 years in good health.

The V call is TRBV5-1, the J call TRBJ1-4; D unresolved. This CDR3 spans 14 amino acids. Per the germline V gene, CDR1 is SGHRS and CDR2 is YFSETQ. Trimming took off 4 bases at V and 8 bases at J, with 15 bases between the two ends. The CDR3 here is CASSPGLLGEKLFF. In DNA form, the CDR3 reads TGCGCCAGCAGCCCGGGTTTACTTGGGGAAAAACTGTTTTTT.

V and J are TRBV15 and TRBJ2-1; 9 positions match TRBD1. The CDR3 has 16 residues. V shed 0 bases and J 7 bases; nucleotides not matched to a gene: 7. CDR1 is LNHNV and CDR2 is YYDKDF in the germline V gene (reference sequence). The CDR3 nucleotides are TGTGCCACCAGCAGAGATCCTACCGGGACAGGGAATGAGCAGTTCTTC. Translating it yields CATSRDPTGTGNEQFF.

This chain links TRBV10-1 with TRBJ2-5; unclear D gene. The CDR3 totals 12 residues. Germline V CDR1 and CDR2: WNHNN, SYGVQD (reference sequence). Trimming took 4 bases from V and 1 from J, leaving 4 bases between them. The CDR3 DNA reads as TGCGCCAGCAGTGCCAGCCAAGAGACCCAGTACTTC. Translating gives CASSASQETQYF.

The V call is TRBV28, the J call TRBJ1-4; D perhaps matches TRBD1 (5 bases). The CDR3 loop spans 14 amino acids. Germline V CDR1 and CDR2: MDHEN, SYDVKM. Trimming shortened V by 3 bases and J by 8 bases, and 13 bases separated the two germline ends. CDR3 sequence (DNA): TGTGCCAGCAGTTTGGGGGTCCGGGGGGAAAAACTGTTTTTT. Its protein is CASSLGVRGEKLFF.

CDR3 in DNA: TGTGCCAGCTCCCAGAGTACAGGGCCAAATGAGCAGTTCTTC. It encodes CASSQSTGPNEQFF. The V and J genes are TRBV18 and TRBJ2-1; possibly TRBD1 for D (6 bases). Per germline, CDR1 KGHSH and CDR2 LQKENI. The CDR3 spans 14 residues. The V end was cut by 6 bases, the J end by 7 bases, with 16 bases between.

This rearrangement joins TRBV30 to TRBJ2-5; D gene ambiguous. V lost 2 bases and J 5 bases, leaving 18 bases between the germline ends. The CDR3 length is 15 residues. The V gene's germline CDR1 is GTSNPN and CDR2 SVGIG (reference sequence). The CDR3 loop is CAWSPLGRPGETQYF. In DNA, the CDR3 is TGTGCCTGGAGTCCCTTAGGAAGGCCCGGTGAGACCCAGTACTTC.

This chain joins TRBV10-2 and TRBJ1-1; D unclear. Per the germline V gene, CDR1 is WSHSY and CDR2 is SAAADI. This CDR3 is 14 amino acids long. Trimming left V 4 bases short and J 6 bases short, with 15 bases between. The CDR3 region has the DNA TGCGCCAGCAGTGGCAGGATGGTTGCGGCTGAAGCTTTCTTT. This codes for CASSGRMVAAEAFF.

This clone has just one count. V gene TRBV28 combines with J gene TRBJ1-5; D gene uncertain. This CDR3 has 14 amino acids. Germline V gene data show CDR1 as MDHEN and CDR2 as SYDVKM. Deletions cut 2 bases from V and 7 bases from J, with 12 bases between. The CDR3 DNA is TGTGCCAGCAGTTTACCCCTTACGGGGCAGCCCCAGCATTTT. Translation: CASSLPLTGQPQHF.

The gene calls are TRBV6-7 and TRBJ2-1; D is ambiguous. TRBV6-7 is known as an ORF, though its function is uncertain. The CDR3 covers 14 residues. Trimming took off 2 bases at V and 0 bases at J, with 5 bases between the two ends. CDR3 DNA: TGTGCCAGCAGTTACGGTAGCTCCTACAATGAGCAGTTCTTC. Translated: CASSYGSSYNEQFF.

CDR3 bases: TGTGCCAGCAGCCACCGACAGTCTCCCAATTATGGCTACACCTTC. Translated, it gives CASSHRQSPNYGYTF. The chain joins TRBV5-4 to TRBJ1-2; D is perhaps TRBD1 (5 bases). Germline CDR1 is SGHNT and CDR2 is YYREEE (reference sequence). Deletions cut 4 bases from V and 5 bases from J, with 18 bases between. This CDR3 contains 15 residues. The variable domain in full, with the rest retrieved from reference TRBV5-4 and TRBJ1-2, is ETGVTQSPTHLIKTRGQQVTLRCSSQSGHNTVSWYQQALGQGPQFIFQYYREEENGRGNFPPRFSGLQFPNYSSELNVNALELDDSALYLCASSHRQSPNYGYTFGSGTRLTVV.